The 15 T cell receptor beta chains below were found in one sample sequenced in a study of glioma-infiltrating T cells. The iRepertoire nested amplicon-rescue multiplex PCR amplified TCR alpha and beta CDR3s from RNA. In TCRdb, the multiplex PCR reads were re-called with MiXCR into one record per CDR3 protein. The table lists around 170,000 distinct CDR3 sequences, about 40% of them singletons. The sequenced sample consisted of glioma tissue, nonneoplastic brain tissue, or PBMCs (not recorded which). These receptors were taken from a human donor with low-grade glioma or glioblastoma, undergoing nonglioma brain surgery, or in good health (not recorded which).

This clonotype was observed once. One base away lies a much larger clone, so this may be a sequencing read error. V usage is TRBV20-1 and J usage is TRBJ2-5; 9 nucleotides align to TRBD1. CDR3 length equals 17 residues. The V gene's germline CDR1 is DFQATT and CDR2 SNEGSKA (reference sequence). Losses at the gene ends were 3 bases for V and 2 bases for J; bases not matched to a gene: 13. The CDR3 DNA sequence: TGCAGTGCTAGCGGACTTACAGGGGGCGATTCTCAAGAGACCCAGTACTTC. This sequence encodes CSASGLTGGDSQETQYF.

On this clonotype itself: A much bigger clone sits one base away, suggesting this may be a read error. J is TRBJ2-2 and V is TRBV20-1, with D unresolved. CDR3 length equals 15 residues. Trimming stripped 2 bases from V and 0 bases from J, with 10 bases between. Germline CDR1 and CDR2: DFQATT and SNEGSKA (reference sequence). The chain's CDR3 is CSARPEQANTGELFF. The DNA for the CDR3 is TGCAGTGCTAGACCGGAACAAGCGAACACCGGGGAGCTGTTTTTT.

The sample holds many counts of this clonotype. The gene calls are TRBV7-2 and TRBJ1-1, with 8 nucleotides matching TRBD1. CDR3 size: 15 residues. The V and J ends lost 4 bases and 1 base, in that order; junction bases with no gene match: 5. Per germline, CDR1 SGHTA and CDR2 FQGNSA. The CDR3 reads CASSWGTGENTEAFF. CDR3 nucleotide sequence: TGTGCCAGCAGCTGGGGGACAGGAGAGAACACTGAAGCTTTCTTT.

This clonotype occurred many times. V usage is TRBV3-1 and J usage is TRBJ1-1; D not certain. In germline, CDR1 is LGHDT, CDR2 YNNKEL (reference sequence). V dropped 1 base and J dropped 0 bases, with 6 bases sitting between them. The CDR3 has 14 residues. This CDR3 is CASSQAGMNTEAFF. The CDR3 bases are TGTGCCAGCAGCCAAGCTGGGATGAACACTGAAGCTTTCTTT.

This clonotype was observed at least ten times. The chain couples TRBV4-2 to TRBJ1-1; unclear D gene. The V end was cut by 0 bases, the J end by 1 base, with 6 bases between. The CDR3 spans 14 residues. CDR1 and CDR2 from the germline V gene are LGHNA and YNFKEQ. The CDR3 loop is CASSQDPTNTEAFF. The CDR3 bases are TGTGCCAGCAGCCAAGATCCAACGAACACTGAAGCTTTCTTT.

The table lists this clonotype with a count of one. This clone may be a read error of a much larger clone one base away. The CDR3 protein is CASSYQANTEAFF. The CDR3 DNA is TGTGCCAGCAGTTACCAGGCGAACACTGAAGCTTTCTTT. This chain links TRBV2 with TRBJ1-1; D not resolved. The CDR3 totals 13 residues. Germline V CDR1 and CDR2: SNHLY, FYNNEI. The ends were cut back, 5 bases at V and 1 base at J, with 8 bases in the middle.

This chain links TRBV5-5 with TRBJ1-6; no clear D. CDR1 SGHKS and CDR2 YYEKEE come from the germline V gene (reference sequence). Trimming cost V 3 bases and J 7 bases, with 11 bases left between them. The CDR3 runs 14 residues. Here the CDR3 reads CASSSTNKNSPLHF. CDR3 nucleotide sequence: TGTGCCAGCAGCTCAACAAATAAGAATTCACCCCTCCACTTT. The full variable domain, completed using reference TRBV5-5 and TRBJ1-6, is DAGVTQSPTHLIKTRGQQVTLRCSPISGHKSVSWYQQVLGQGPQFIFQYYEKEERGRGNFPDRFSARQFPNYSSELNVNALLLGDSALYLCASSSTNKNSPLHFGNGTRLTVT.

The sample holds a few counts of this clonotype. This chain connects TRBV3-1 to TRBJ2-1; 10 bases line up with TRBD1. The V gene end was trimmed by 1 base and the J gene end by 4 bases; junction bases not matched to a gene: 1. Germline V gene lookup returns CDR1 LGHDT and CDR2 YNNKEL (reference sequence). The CDR3 is 15 residues long. In DNA form, the CDR3 reads TGTGCCAGCAGCCAAGGGACAGGGGGGTACAATGAGCAGTTCTTC. Its protein is CASSQGTGGYNEQFF.

This clonotype has only a few counts. The chain carries TRBV13 and TRBJ2-3, with D perhaps matching TRBD1 (6 bases). In germline, CDR1 is PRHDT, CDR2 FYEKMQ (reference sequence). V was shortened by 8 bases and J by 4 bases, with 13 bases between the two germline ends. CDR3 size: 13 residues. CDR3 DNA sequence: TGTGCCAGCCAAACGGACAGTTCAGATACGCAGTATTTT. It specifies CASQTDSSDTQYF.

This clonotype was counted a few times. V usage is TRBV24-1 and J usage is TRBJ2-1; no definite D call. Germline assignment: CDR1 KGHDR and CDR2 SFDVKD. V was clipped by 5 bases and J by 0 bases, with 13 bases between them. This CDR3 is built from 16 residues. Here the CDR3 DNA reads TGTGCCACCAGTGCCGTTACTGGGCCCTCCTACAATGAGCAGTTCTTC. This translates into CATSAVTGPSYNEQFF.

This clonotype was seen only a few times. A much larger clone is a single base away; this may be a read error. The chain has TRBV6-1 and TRBJ1-5; D perhaps matches TRBD1 (6 bases). The ends were cut back, 6 bases at V and 4 bases at J, with 25 bases in the middle. Germline values: CDR1 MNHNS, CDR2 SASEGT. The CDR3 is 18 residues long. The CDR3 loop is CASSQDPSVGRGNQPQHF. CDR3 coding DNA: TGTGCCAGCAGCCAAGACCCATCGGTCGGCAGGGGAAATCAGCCCCAGCATTTT.

The V call is TRBV9, the J call TRBJ1-1; 7 bases are a match to TRBD1. Germline V gene data show CDR1 as SGDLS and CDR2 as YYNGEE. The CDR3 extends over 14 amino acids. V shed 3 bases, J shed 8 bases, and the junction held 10 bases outside the gene matches. The CDR3 DNA is TGTGCCAGCAGCGGGCCTCCAAGGGACAGAGAAGCTTTCTTT. This encodes CASSGPPRDREAFF.

On this clonotype: A read error may explain this, as a much larger clone is one base away. The J gene is TRBJ2-1, the V gene TRBV12-3 or TRBV12-4; D is ambiguous. The CDR3 totals 11 residues. Trimming stripped 5 bases from V and 8 bases from J, with 7 bases between. The CDR3 DNA sequence: TGTGCCAGCAGTGCTAGATATGAGCAGTTCTTC. This sequence encodes CASSARYEQFF.

The chain has TRBV12-3 or TRBV12-4 and TRBJ2-1, with a tentative D call TRBD1 (5 bases). Trimming took 10 bases from V and 2 from J, leaving 15 bases between them. The CDR3 loop spans 14 amino acids. The CDR3 nucleotides are TGTGCCACCTCAAGGGGTAGCACCTACAATGAGCAGTTCTTC. Its protein is CATSRGSTYNEQFF.

This clonotype showed up many times. The rearrangement joins TRBV18 to TRBJ2-5; D is uncertain. CDR3 length: 12 residues. The V end lost 6 bases, the J end lost 5 bases, and 10 bases lay between the germline ends. Germline V lookup: CDR1 KGHSH, CDR2 LQKENI. CDR3 in amino acids: CASSTTRETQYF. CDR3 bases: TGTGCCAGCTCTACCACCCGGGAGACCCAGTACTTC.